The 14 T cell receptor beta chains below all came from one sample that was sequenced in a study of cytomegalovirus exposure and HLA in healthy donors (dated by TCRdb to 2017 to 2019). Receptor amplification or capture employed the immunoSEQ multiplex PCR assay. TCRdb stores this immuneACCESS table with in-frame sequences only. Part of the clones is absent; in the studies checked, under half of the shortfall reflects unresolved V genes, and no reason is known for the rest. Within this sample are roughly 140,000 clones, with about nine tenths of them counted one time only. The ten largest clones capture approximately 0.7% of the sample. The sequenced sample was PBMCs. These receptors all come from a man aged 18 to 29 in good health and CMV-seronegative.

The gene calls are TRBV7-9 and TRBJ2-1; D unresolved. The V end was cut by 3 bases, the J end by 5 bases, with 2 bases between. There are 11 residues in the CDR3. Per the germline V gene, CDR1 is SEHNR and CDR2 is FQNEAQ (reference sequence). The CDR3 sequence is CASSFDNEQFF. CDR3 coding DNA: TGTGCCAGCAGCTTCGACAATGAGCAGTTCTTC. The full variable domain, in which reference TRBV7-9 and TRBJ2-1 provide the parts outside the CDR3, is DTGVSQNPRHKITKRGQNVTFRCDPISEHNRLYWYRQTLGQGPEFLTYFQNEAQLEKSRLLSDRFSAERPKGSFSTLEIQRTEQGDSAMYLCASSFDNEQFFGPGTRLTVL.

This CDR3 is CASSVAQVAGELTLLGTQYF. The CDR3 nucleotides are TGTGCCAGCAGCGTAGCTCAAGTAGCGGGAGAACTTACTCTTCTAGGTACGCAGTATTTT. The chain carries TRBV9 and TRBJ2-3, with 9 bases that match TRBD2. V shed 0 bases, J shed 8 bases, and the junction held 22 bases outside the gene matches. The V gene's germline CDR1 is SGDLS and CDR2 YYNGEE. The CDR3 totals 20 residues.

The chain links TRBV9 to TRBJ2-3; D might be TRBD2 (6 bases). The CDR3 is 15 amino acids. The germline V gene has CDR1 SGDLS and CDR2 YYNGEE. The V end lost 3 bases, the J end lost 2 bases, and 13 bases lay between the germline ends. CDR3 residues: CASSAQRGFTDTQYF. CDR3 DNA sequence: TGTGCCAGCAGCGCCCAACGGGGGTTCACAGATACGCAGTATTTT.

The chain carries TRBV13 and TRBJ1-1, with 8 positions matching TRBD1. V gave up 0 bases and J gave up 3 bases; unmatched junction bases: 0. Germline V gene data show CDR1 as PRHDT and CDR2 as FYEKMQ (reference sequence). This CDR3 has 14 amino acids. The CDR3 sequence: CASSLGTGDTEAFF. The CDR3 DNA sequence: TGTGCCAGCAGCTTAGGGACAGGGGACACTGAAGCTTTCTTT.

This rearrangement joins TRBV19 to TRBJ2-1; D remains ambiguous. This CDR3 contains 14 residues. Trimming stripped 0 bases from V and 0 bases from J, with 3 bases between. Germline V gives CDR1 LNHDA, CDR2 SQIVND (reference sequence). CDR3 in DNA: TGTGCCAGTAGTATAGATAGCTCCTACAATGAGCAGTTCTTC. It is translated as CASSIDSSYNEQFF.

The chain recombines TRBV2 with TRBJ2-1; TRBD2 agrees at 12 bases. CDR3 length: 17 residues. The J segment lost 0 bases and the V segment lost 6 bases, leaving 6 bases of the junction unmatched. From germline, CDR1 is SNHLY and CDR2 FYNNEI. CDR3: CASSYTSGRSSYNEQFF. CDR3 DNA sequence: TGTGCCAGCAGCTATACTAGCGGGAGGAGCTCCTACAATGAGCAGTTCTTC. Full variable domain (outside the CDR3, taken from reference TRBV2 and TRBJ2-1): EPEVTQTPSHQVTQMGQEVILRCVPISNHLYFYWYRQILGQKVEFLVSFYNNEISEKSEIFDDQFSVERPDGSNFTLKIRSTKLEDSAMYFCASSYTSGRSSYNEQFFGPGTRLTVL.

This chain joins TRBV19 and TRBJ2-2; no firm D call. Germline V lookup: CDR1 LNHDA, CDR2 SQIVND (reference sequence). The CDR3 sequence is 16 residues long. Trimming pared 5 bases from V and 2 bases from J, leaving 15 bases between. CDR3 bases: TGTGCCAGTAGTGCCTGGGCAGCTGGAAACACCGGGGAGCTGTTTTTT. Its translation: CASSAWAAGNTGELFF.

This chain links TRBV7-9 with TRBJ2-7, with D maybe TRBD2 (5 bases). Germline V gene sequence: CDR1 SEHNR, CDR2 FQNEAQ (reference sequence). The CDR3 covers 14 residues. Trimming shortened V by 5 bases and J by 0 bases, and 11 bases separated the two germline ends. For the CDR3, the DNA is TGTGCCAGCAGCCCCGCCCGGGGCTCCTACGAGCAGTACTTC. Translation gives CASSPARGSYEQYF.

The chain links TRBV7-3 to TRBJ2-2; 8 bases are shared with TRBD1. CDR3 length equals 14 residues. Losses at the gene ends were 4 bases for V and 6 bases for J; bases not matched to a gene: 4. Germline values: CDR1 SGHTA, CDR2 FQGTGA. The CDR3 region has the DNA TGTGCCAGCAGCTCGACAGGGGCCCCCGGGGAGCTGTTTTTT. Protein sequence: CASSSTGAPGELFF.

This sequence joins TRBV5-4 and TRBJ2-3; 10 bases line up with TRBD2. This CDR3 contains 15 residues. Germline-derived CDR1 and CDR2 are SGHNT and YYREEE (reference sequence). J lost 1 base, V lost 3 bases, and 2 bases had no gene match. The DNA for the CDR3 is TGTGCCAGCAGCTCTGGACTAGCGGGCACAGATACGCAGTATTTT. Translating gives CASSSGLAGTDTQYF.

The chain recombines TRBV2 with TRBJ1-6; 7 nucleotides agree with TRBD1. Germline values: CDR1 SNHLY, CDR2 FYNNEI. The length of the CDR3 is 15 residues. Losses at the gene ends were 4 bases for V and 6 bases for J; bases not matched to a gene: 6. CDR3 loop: CASSAAGDSNSPLHF. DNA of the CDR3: TGTGCCAGCAGTGCGGCAGGGGACAGTAATTCACCCCTCCACTTT. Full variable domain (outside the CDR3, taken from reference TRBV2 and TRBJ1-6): EPEVTQTPSHQVTQMGQEVILRCVPISNHLYFYWYRQILGQKVEFLVSFYNNEISEKSEIFDDQFSVERPDGSNFTLKIRSTKLEDSAMYFCASSAAGDSNSPLHFGNGTRLTVT.

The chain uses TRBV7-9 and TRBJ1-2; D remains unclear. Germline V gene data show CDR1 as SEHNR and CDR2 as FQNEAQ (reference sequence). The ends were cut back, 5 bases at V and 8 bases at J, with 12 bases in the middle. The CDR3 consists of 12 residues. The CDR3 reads CASSQNQVGYTF. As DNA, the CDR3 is TGTGCCAGCAGCCAAAACCAGGTCGGCTACACCTTC.

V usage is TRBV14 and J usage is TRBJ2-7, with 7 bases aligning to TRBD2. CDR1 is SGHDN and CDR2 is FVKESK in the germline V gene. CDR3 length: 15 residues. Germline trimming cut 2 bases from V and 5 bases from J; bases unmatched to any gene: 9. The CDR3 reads CASSQRTGGYDEQYF. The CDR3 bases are TGTGCCAGCAGCCAAAGGACGGGGGGATACGACGAGCAGTACTTC. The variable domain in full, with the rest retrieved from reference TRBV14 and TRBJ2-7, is EAGVTQFPSHSVIEKGQTVTLRCDPISGHDNLYWYRRVMGKEIKFLLHFVKESKQDESGMPNNRFLAERTGGTYSTLKVQPAELEDSGVYFCASSQRTGGYDEQYFGPGTRLTVT.

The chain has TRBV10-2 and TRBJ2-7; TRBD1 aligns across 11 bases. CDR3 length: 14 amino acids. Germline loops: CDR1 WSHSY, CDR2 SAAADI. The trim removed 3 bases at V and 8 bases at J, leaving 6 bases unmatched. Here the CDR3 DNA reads TGCGCCAGCAGTGACAGGACAGGGGGCGCGAAGCAGTACGTC. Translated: CASSDRTGGAKQYV.